This TCR beta chain was captured by sequencing in a study of blood T cell repertoires in COVID-19. The wider study: Samples of COVID-19 (acute and convalescent) were obtained from the United States, Italy and Spain. T cells, B-cell-depleted T cells, or PBMCs provided the cDNA or gDNA that served as material.

This clone was observed a single time. In the original processing: Counts of nucleated cells, estimated from reference gene primer amplification, were obtained. Sequenced by immunoSEQ multiplex PCR; TCRdb stores in-frame clones only, minus some. Clone size and the V and J calls come from that table; the DNA yielded D and trimming. The sample includes tens of thousands of clones, 84% of them seen just once. V gave up 2 bases and J gave up 0 bases, with 13 bases separating them. The CDR3 extends over 16 amino acids. Germline V gene lookup returns CDR1 KGHSH and CDR2 LQKENI. The chain uses TRBV18 and TRBJ1-1; D gene ambiguous. This TCR was recovered from a man between 65 and 80 years old with active COVID-19. Material: peripheral blood. CDR3 protein: CASSPGDIYMNTEAFF. Written as DNA, the CDR3 is TGTGCCAGCTCACCAGGCGACATTTACATGAACACTGAAGCTTTCTTT.